This T cell receptor beta chain was captured by sequencing in a study of cytomegalovirus exposure and HLA in healthy donors. Repertoires were generated with immunoSEQ multiplex PCR, while TCRdb's copy carries only in-frame clones and drops some. Of about 130,000 clones in the sample, 85% to 90% were seen once. This CDR3 is 16 amino acids long. From germline, CDR1 is SGHNT and CDR2 YYREEE (reference sequence). With 0 bases removed from V and 0 bases from J, the gap between germline ends came to 11 bases. The clonotype comes from a woman in her 30s in good health and CMV-seropositive. The chain has TRBV5-4 and TRBJ2-3; D uncertain. The sample comprised PBMCs. The CDR3 sequence: CASSLVLLPSTDTQYF. The CDR3 coding sequence is TGTGCCAGCAGCTTGGTCTTACTCCCTAGCACAGATACGCAGTATTTT. Filled out from reference TRBV5-4 and TRBJ2-3, the complete variable domain reads ETGVTQSPTHLIKTRGQQVTLRCSSQSGHNTVSWYQQALGQGPQFIFQYYREEENGRGNFPPRFSGLQFPNYSSELNVNALELDDSALYLCASSLVLLPSTDTQYFGPGTRLTVL.